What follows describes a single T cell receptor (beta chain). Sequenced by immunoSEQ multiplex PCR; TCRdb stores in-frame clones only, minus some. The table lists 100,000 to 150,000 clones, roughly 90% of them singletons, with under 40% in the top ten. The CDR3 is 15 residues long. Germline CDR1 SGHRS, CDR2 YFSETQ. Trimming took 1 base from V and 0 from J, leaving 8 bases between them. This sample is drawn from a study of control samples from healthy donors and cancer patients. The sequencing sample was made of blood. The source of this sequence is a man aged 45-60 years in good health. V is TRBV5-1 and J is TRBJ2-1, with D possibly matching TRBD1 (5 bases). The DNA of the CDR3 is TGCGCCAGCAGCTTGACAGGTACCTCCTACAATGAGCAGTTCTTC. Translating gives CASSLTGTSYNEQFF.